This paragraph reports one T cell receptor beta chain. Its antigen is not identified. Profiled with immunoSEQ multiplex PCR; TCRdb holds only in-frame clones, not every one. The sample lists just under 60,000 clones; 70% to 80% were seen once. The data are from a study of radiotherapy plus CTLA-4 blockade in lung cancer. The V end was cut by 2 bases, the J end by 8 bases, with 10 bases between. Germline CDR1 and CDR2: MNHEY and SVGAGI. The CDR3 spans 13 residues. Study results and caveats: The best prediction of response reportedly came from early blood T cell clone dynamics, with interferon-beta. The study found tumor-derived TCR clones expanded in blood after radiotherapy plus ipilimumab.

The sequence came from a human donor with non-small cell lung cancer who had a partial response to radiotherapy plus ipilimumab. The J gene is TRBJ2-1, the V gene TRBV6-5; a possible D gene is TRBD2 (6 bases). The material sequenced was peripheral blood, taken from a patient treated with radiotherapy plus ipilimumab. The CDR3 nucleotides read TGTGCCAGCAGTTACATGAGGGACTATGAGCAGTTCTTC. Translating gives CASSYMRDYEQFF.